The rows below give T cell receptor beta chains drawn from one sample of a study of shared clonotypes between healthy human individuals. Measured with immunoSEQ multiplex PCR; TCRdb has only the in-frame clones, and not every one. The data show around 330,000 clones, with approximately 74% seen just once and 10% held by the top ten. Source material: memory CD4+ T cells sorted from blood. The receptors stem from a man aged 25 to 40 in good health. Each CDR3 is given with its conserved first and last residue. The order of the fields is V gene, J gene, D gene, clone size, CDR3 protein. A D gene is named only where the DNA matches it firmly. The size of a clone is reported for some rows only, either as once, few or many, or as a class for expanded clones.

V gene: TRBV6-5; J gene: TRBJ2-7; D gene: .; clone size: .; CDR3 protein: CASSSSQGSSPREQYF
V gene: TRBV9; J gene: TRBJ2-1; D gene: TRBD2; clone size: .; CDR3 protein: CASSVEASGATKQFF
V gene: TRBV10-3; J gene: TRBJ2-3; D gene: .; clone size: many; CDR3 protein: CAISGSGTTDTQYF
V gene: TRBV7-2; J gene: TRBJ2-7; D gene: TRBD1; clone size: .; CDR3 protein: CASSQGGGTYEQYF
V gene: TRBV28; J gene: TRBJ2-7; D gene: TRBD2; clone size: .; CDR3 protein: CASSSGLVDTGQYF
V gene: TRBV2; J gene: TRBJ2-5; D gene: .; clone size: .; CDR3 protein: CAGTIQGRGETQYF
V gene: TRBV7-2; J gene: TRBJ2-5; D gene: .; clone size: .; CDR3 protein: CATPRSQGEETQYF
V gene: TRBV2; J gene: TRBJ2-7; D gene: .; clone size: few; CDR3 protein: CASSGTTYEQYF
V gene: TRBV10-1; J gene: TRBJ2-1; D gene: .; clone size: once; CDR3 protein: CASSPLGTGLQEQFF
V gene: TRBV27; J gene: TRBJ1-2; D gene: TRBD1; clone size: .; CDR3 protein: CASRGGDRAYGYTF
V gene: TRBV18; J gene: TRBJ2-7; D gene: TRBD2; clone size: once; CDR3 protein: CASSPLSLGLAPEQYF
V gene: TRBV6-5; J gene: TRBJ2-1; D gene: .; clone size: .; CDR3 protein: CASSYSKGRNEQFF
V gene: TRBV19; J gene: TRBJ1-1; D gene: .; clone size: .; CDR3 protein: CASIKDPGTEAFF
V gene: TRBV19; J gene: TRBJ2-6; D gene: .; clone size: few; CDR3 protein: CASSIVPGAGANVLTF
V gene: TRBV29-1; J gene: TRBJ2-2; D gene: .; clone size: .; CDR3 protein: CSVRGIINTGELFF
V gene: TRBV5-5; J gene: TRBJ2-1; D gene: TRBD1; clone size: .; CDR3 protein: CASCWPPGQGSSSYNEQFF
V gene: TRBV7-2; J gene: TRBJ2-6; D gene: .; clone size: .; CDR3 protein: CASSTVDMGAGANVLTF
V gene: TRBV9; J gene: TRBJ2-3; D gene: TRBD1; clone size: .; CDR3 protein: CASSSRTGLAIDTQYF
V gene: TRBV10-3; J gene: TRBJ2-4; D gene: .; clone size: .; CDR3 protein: CAISDGFGNRAINIQYF
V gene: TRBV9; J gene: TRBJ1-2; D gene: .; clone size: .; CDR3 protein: CASSVTPGQVRGYTF
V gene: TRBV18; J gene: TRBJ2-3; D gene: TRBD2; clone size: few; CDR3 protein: CASSPGTSGRINTQYF
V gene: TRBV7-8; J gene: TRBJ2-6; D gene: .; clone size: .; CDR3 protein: CASSLRTVSSGANVLTF
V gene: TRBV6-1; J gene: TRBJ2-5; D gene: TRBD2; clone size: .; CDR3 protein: CASSGQRERWAETQYF
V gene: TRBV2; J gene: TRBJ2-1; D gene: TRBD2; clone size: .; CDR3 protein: CASILAGGGDEQFF
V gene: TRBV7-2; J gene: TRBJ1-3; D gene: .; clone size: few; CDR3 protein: CASSFFTAGNTIYF
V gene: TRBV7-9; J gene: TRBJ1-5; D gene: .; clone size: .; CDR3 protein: CASSYPLPKDQPQHF
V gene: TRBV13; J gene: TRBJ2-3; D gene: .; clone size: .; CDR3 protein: CASSSPPAEGQTDTQYF
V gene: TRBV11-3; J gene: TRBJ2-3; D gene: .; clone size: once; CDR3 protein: CASSFAPPGRPTDTQYF
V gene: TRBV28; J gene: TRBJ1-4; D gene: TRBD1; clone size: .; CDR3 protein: CASSPPGQGEKLFF
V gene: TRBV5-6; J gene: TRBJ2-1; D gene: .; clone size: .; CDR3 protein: CASSRGRAYNEQFF
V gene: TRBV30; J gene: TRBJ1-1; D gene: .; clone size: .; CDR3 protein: CAWSGRGGTEAFF
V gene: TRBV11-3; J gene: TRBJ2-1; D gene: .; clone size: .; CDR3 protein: CASSLDPGYNEQFF
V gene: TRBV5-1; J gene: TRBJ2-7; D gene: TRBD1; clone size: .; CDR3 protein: CASSSRGRLLGEQYF
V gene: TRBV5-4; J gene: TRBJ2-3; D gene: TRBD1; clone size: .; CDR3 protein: CASSLAGQGGDTQYF
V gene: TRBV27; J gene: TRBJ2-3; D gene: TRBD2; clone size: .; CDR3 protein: CASNPRETGTDTQYF
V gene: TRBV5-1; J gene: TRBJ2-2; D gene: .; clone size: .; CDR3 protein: CASSLSSGNTGELFF
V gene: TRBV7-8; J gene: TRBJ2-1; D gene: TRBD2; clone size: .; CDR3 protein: CASSLAGGSAYNEQFF
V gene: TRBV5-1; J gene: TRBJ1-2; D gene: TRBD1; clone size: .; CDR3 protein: CASSVDRGTGYTF
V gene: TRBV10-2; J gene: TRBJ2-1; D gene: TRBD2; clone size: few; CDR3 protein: CASSGRTSVSYNEQFF
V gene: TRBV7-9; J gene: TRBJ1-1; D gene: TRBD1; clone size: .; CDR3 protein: CASSESGQTGRAFF
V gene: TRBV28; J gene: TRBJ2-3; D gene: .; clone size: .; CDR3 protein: CASTGRVPDTQYF